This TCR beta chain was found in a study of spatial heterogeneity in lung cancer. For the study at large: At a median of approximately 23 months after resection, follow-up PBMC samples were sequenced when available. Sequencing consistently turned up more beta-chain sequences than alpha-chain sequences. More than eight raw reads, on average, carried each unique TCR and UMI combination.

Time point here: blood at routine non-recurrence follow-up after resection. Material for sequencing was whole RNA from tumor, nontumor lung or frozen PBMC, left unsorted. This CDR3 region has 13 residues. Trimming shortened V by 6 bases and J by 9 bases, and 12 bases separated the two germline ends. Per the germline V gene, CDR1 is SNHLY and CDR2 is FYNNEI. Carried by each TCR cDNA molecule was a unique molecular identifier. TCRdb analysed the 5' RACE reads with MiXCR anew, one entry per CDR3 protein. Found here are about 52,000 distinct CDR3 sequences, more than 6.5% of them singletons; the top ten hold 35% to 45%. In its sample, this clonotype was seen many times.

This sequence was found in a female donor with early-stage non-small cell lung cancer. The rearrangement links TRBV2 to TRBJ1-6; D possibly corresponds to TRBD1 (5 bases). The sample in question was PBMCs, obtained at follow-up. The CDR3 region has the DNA TGTGCCAGCAGGGGGGAGTCGACTTCACCCCTCCACTTT. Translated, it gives CASRGESTSPLHF.